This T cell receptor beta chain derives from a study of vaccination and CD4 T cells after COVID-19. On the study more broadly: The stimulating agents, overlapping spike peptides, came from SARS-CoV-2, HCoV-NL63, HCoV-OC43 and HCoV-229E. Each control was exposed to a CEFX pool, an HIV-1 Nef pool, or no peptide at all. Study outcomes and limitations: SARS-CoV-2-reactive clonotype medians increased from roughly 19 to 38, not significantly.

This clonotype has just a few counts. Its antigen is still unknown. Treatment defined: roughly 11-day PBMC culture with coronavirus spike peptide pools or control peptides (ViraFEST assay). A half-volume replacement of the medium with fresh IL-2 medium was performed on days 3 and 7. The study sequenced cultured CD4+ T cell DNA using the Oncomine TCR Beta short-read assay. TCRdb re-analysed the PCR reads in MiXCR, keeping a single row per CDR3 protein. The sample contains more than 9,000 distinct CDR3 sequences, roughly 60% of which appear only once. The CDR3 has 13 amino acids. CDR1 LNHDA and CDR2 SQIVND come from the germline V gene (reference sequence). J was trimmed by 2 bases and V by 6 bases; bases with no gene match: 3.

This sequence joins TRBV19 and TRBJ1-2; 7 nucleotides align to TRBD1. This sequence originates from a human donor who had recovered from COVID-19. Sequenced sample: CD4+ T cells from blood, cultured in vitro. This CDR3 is CASRTGLNYGYTF. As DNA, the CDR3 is TGTGCCAGTAGGACAGGGCTAAACTATGGCTACACCTTC.